A selection of T cell receptor beta chains follows, all from one sample in a study of blood T cell repertoires in COVID-19. Repertoires were generated with immunoSEQ multiplex PCR, while TCRdb's copy carries only in-frame clones and drops some. The sample lists approximately 240,000 clones, 70% to 90% occurring once. What was sequenced was peripheral blood. The receptors here all came from a middle-aged man who had recovered from COVID-19. CDR3s include the opening cysteine and the closing phenylalanine or tryptophan. The D gene is left open where the match is weak. For some rows the clone size is stated as once, few or many, or as a class when expanded; others skip it.

J,size,D,V,CDR3,DNA
TRBJ2-7,.,TRBD2,TRBV18,CASSRLAGVNIEQYF,TGTGCCAGCTCACGACTAGCGGGAGTAAACATCGAGCAGTACTTC
TRBJ2-5,.,TRBD1,TRBV6-6,CASSSYRGGGETQYF,TGTGCCAGCAGTTCCTACAGGGGTGGGGGAGAGACCCAGTACTTC
TRBJ1-5,once,TRBD1,TRBV7-2,CASSFAGGSNQPQHF,TGTGCCAGCAGCTTCGCAGGGGGTAGCAATCAGCCCCAGCATTTT
TRBJ1-2,once,.,TRBV3-1/TRBV3-2,CASSPGGIGGYTF,TGTGCCAGCAGCCCGGGGGGGATCGGTGGCTACACCTTC
TRBJ1-1,.,TRBD1,TRBV7-9,CASSVRQGGNTEAFF,TGTGCCAGCAGCGTCCGACAGGGGGGGAACACTGAAGCTTTCTTT
TRBJ2-7,few,TRBD1,TRBV6-5,CASSYRGQGLSYEQYF,TGTGCCAGCAGTTACCGCGGACAGGGTCTCTCCTACGAGCAGTACTTC
TRBJ1-3,.,.,TRBV30,CAWTLRSGNTIYF,TGTGCCTGGACCCTACGGTCTGGAAACACCATATATTTT
TRBJ1-6,.,.,TRBV9,CASSVSVGNSPLHF,TGTGCCAGCAGCGTATCGGTGGGCAATTCACCCCTCCACTTT
TRBJ2-7,.,.,TRBV20-1,CSAHDTYEQYF,TGCAGTGCTCACGACACCTACGAGCAGTACTTC
TRBJ1-2,.,TRBD1,TRBV19,CASIEGAGYGYTF,TGTGCCAGTATAGAGGGGGCGGGATATGGCTACACCTTC
TRBJ1-1,.,.,TRBV25-1,CASSDVGRGRSEAFF,TGTGCCAGCAGTGATGTTGGCAGGGGCCGCTCTGAAGCTTTCTTT
TRBJ1-2,.,TRBD1,TRBV27,CASSPGQGGIHGYTF,TGTGCCAGCAGCCCGGGACAGGGTGGAATCCATGGCTACACCTTC
TRBJ2-7,.,.,TRBV28,CASSLTPLRAYEQYF,TGTGCCAGCAGTTTAACCCCCTTACGGGCCTACGAGCAGTACTTC
TRBJ2-1,.,TRBD2,TRBV19,CASSTGLGIGSEQFF,TGTGCCAGTAGTACGGGACTAGGTATAGGGAGTGAGCAGTTCTTC
TRBJ2-1,.,TRBD2,TRBV3-1/TRBV3-2,CASSPGTSGRVGEQFF,TGTGCCAGCAGCCCCGGGACTAGCGGGAGGGTTGGTGAGCAGTTCTTC
TRBJ1-1,few,.,TRBV6-1,CASSSGITDTEAFF,TGTGCCAGCAGTTCAGGGATCACGGACACTGAAGCTTTCTTT
TRBJ1-1,.,TRBD1,TRBV2,CASSWGTGVSTEAFF,TGTGCCAGCAGCTGGGGGACAGGTGTAAGTACTGAAGCTTTCTTT
TRBJ2-3,.,TRBD2,TRBV7-6,CASRRLAGYTDTQYF,TGTGCCAGCAGGCGACTAGCGGGATACACAGATACGCAGTATTTT
TRBJ2-1,.,.,TRBV23-1,CASSQSSPGIHNEQFF,TGCGCCAGCAGTCAATCGTCGCCAGGGATCCACAATGAGCAGTTCTTC
TRBJ2-2,.,TRBD1,TRBV19,CASRVDRENTGELFF,TGTGCCAGTAGGGTCGACAGGGAGAACACCGGGGAGCTGTTTTTT
TRBJ1-6,few,TRBD1,TRBV27,CASSSTGGVGSPLHF,TGTGCCAGCAGTTCTACAGGGGGCGTGGGTTCACCCCTCCACTTT
TRBJ2-5,few,TRBD2,TRBV7-7,CASSRAGGGLQETQYF,TGTGCCAGCAGCCGAGCGGGAGGGGGACTTCAAGAGACCCAGTACTTC
TRBJ1-1,.,.,TRBV27,CASRSGGSANTEAFF,TGTGCCAGCAGGTCCGGAGGGTCTGCGAACACTGAAGCTTTCTTT
TRBJ2-7,.,TRBD1,TRBV29-1,CSVRQGAGFGEQYF,TGCAGCGTAAGACAGGGGGCCGGGTTTGGGGAGCAGTACTTC